This T cell receptor (beta chain) stems from a study of blood T cell repertoires in COVID-19. The overall study: Samples representing acute and convalescent COVID-19 were sourced from the United States, Italy and Spain. T cells, B-cell-depleted T cells, or PBMCs supplied cDNA or gDNA.

Produced via immunoSEQ multiplex PCR; TCRdb's table is partial and in-frame only. Of 260,000 or so clones in the sample, 88% were seen once. CDR1 and CDR2 (germline): SNHLY, FYNNEI. J was trimmed by 2 bases and V by 5 bases; bases with no gene match: 4. The CDR3 is 14 amino acids. Sequencing was done on a sample of peripheral blood. This sequence originates from a young man with active or convalescent COVID-19. The J gene is TRBJ2-3, the V gene TRBV2; 7 bases line up with TRBD1. CDR3 amino acids: CASSRDRATDTQYF. The CDR3 bases are TGTGCCAGCAGTAGGGACAGAGCCACAGATACGCAGTATTTT. Based on the CDR3 plus reference TRBV2 and TRBJ2-3, the full variable domain is EPEVTQTPSHQVTQMGQEVILRCVPISNHLYFYWYRQILGQKVEFLVSFYNNEISEKSEIFDDQFSVERPDGSNFTLKIRSTKLEDSAMYFCASSRDRATDTQYFGPGTRLTVL.